Below are 16 T cell receptor beta chains sequenced from a single sample in a study of blood T cell repertoires in COVID-19. Clones were sequenced by immunoSEQ multiplex PCR, and TCRdb holds only the in-frame ones, with some missing. The sample lists a few hundred thousand clones; 75% to 90% were seen once. The sequencing sample was made of PBMCs or T cells enriched from blood (not recorded which). The receptor source for this set is a woman aged 30 to 39 who had been exposed to COVID-19.

This clone turned up a few times. The V and J genes are TRBV4-2 and TRBJ2-1; 8 nucleotides line up with TRBD1. The germline V gene has CDR1 LGHNA and CDR2 YNFKEQ. The CDR3 is 17 residues long. The junction had 13 bases not matched to a gene; V was cut back by 4 bases and J by 5 bases. CDR3 in amino acids: CASSRQDRGGPNNEQFF. CDR3 DNA sequence: TGTGCCAGCAGCCGCCAAGACAGGGGCGGTCCAAACAATGAGCAGTTCTTC.

The genes are TRBV28 and TRBJ2-2; maybe TRBD1 (6 bases). V was trimmed by 7 bases and J by 4 bases, leaving 13 bases between them. Germline loops: CDR1 MDHEN, CDR2 SYDVKM. This CDR3 is 14 amino acids long. The CDR3 DNA sequence: TGTGCCAGCAAGGGGACATTCTTCACCGGGGAGCTGTTTTTT. This gives the protein CASKGTFFTGELFF.

The V and J genes are TRBV2 and TRBJ1-2, with no clear D. Looked up from germline, CDR1 is SNHLY and CDR2 is FYNNEI. This CDR3 is 14 amino acids long. The V end was cut by 2 bases, the J end by 1 base, with 8 bases between. In nucleotides, the CDR3 is TGTGCCAGCAGTGAACTCGGAGTTAACTATGGCTACACCTTC. Its translation: CASSELGVNYGYTF. Supplemented by reference TRBV2 and TRBJ1-2, the full variable domain reads EPEVTQTPSHQVTQMGQEVILRCVPISNHLYFYWYRQILGQKVEFLVSFYNNEISEKSEIFDDQFSVERPDGSNFTLKIRSTKLEDSAMYFCASSELGVNYGYTFGSGTRLTVV.

This chain connects TRBV5-1 to TRBJ1-2; no reliable D call. There are 12 residues in the CDR3. Germline CDR1 is SGHRS and CDR2 is YFSETQ. V lost 6 bases and J 5 bases, leaving 11 bases between the germline ends. CDR3 sequence: CASNGGEYGYTF. The DNA of the CDR3 is TGCGCCAGCAACGGAGGAGAGTATGGCTACACCTTC.

The chain combines TRBV19 with TRBJ1-2, with 9 bases aligning to TRBD1. With 3 bases clipped from V and 7 bases from J, the junction kept 9 bases outside the gene matches. The CDR3 runs 15 residues. The germline CDR1 and CDR2 sequences are LNHDA and SQIVND (reference sequence). CDR3 nucleotide sequence: TGTGCCAGTAGTATGGACAGGGGACAACGAGGTGGCTACACCTTC. The encoded protein is CASSMDRGQRGGYTF.

V usage is TRBV19 and J usage is TRBJ2-1; 7 bases fit TRBD2. Germline assignment: CDR1 LNHDA and CDR2 SQIVND (reference sequence). The CDR3 contains 13 residues. Trimming at V came to 7 bases and at J to 5 bases, leaving 5 bases not matched to a gene. The CDR3 sequence is CASIGDYHNEQFF. CDR3 bases: TGTGCCAGTATAGGGGACTACCACAATGAGCAGTTCTTC.

This rearrangement joins TRBV6-2 or TRBV6-3 to TRBJ2-7, with D possibly TRBD1 on 6 matching bases. The CDR3 consists of 15 residues. V lost 5 bases and J lost 3, with 17 bases in between. Germline CDR1 is MNHEY and CDR2 is SVGEGT. CDR3 residues: CASSIKGDLLYEQYF. CDR3 DNA sequence: TGTGCCAGCAGTATTAAGGGGGACCTCCTCTACGAGCAGTACTTC.

This chain links TRBV10-2 with TRBJ2-5; 8 bases align to TRBD2. J was trimmed by 4 bases and V by 3 bases; bases with no gene match: 7. The CDR3 runs 15 residues. Germline CDR1 is WSHSY and CDR2 is SAAADI. The DNA of the CDR3 is TGCGCCAGCAGTGACGGAGCGGGGGCGCGAGAGACCCAGTACTTC. Translated: CASSDGAGARETQYF.

The chain links TRBV6-5 to TRBJ1-2; D ambiguous. The CDR3 length is 12 residues. Germline V gene data show CDR1 as MNHEY and CDR2 as SVGAGI. V gave up 7 bases and J gave up 3 bases, with 9 bases separating them. CDR3 sequence: CASTFADYGYTF. As DNA, the CDR3 is TGTGCCAGCACTTTCGCGGACTATGGCTACACCTTC.

The rearrangement uses TRBV3-1 (or the pseudogene TRBV3-2) and TRBJ2-3, with D possibly TRBD2 on 5 matching bases. The CDR3 covers 16 residues. Trimming pared 1 base from V and 4 bases from J, leaving 15 bases between. The germline CDR1 and CDR2 sequences are LGHDT and YNNKEL (reference sequence). The CDR3 sequence is CASSQAPGTGADTQYF. CDR3 coding DNA: TGTGCCAGCAGCCAAGCCCCGGGAACTGGGGCAGATACGCAGTATTTT.

This clone was recorded only once. CDR3 amino acids: CASSQSPATNEKLFF. CDR3 coding DNA: TGTGCCAGCAGCCAATCACCAGCAACTAATGAAAAACTGTTTTTT. The chain recombines TRBV3-1 (or the pseudogene TRBV3-2) with TRBJ1-4; no reliable D call. The CDR3 is made up of 15 amino acids. V dropped 2 bases and J dropped 0 bases, with 7 bases sitting between them. CDR1 is LGHDT, CDR2 YNNKEL, per germline (reference sequence).

The chain carries TRBV3-1 (or the pseudogene TRBV3-2) and TRBJ2-3; 8 nucleotides align to TRBD2. CDR1 and CDR2 from the germline V gene are LGHDT and YNNKEL (reference sequence). Losses at the gene ends were 6 bases for V and 5 bases for J; bases not matched to a gene: 4. There are 13 residues in the CDR3. The chain's CDR3 is CASSRGGLDTQYF. The CDR3 DNA reads as TGTGCCAGCAGTCGGGGGGGCTTAGATACGCAGTATTTT.

This sequence joins TRBV28 and TRBJ1-1, with 7 nucleotides matching TRBD1. Germline V gene sequence: CDR1 MDHEN, CDR2 SYDVKM. V lost 8 bases to trimming and J lost 5 bases; unmatched junction nucleotides: 11. This CDR3 has 14 amino acids. CDR3 amino acids: CASSITGQRTEAFF. The CDR3 DNA reads as TGTGCCAGCTCAATAACGGGACAGAGAACTGAAGCTTTCTTT.

The V call is TRBV5-5, the J call TRBJ2-6, with D uncertain. Germline V CDR1 and CDR2: SGHKS, YYEKEE (reference sequence). The CDR3 runs 15 residues. The ends were cut back, 0 bases at V and 0 bases at J, with 4 bases in the middle. CDR3 in amino acids: CASSLGASGANVLTF. CDR3 in DNA: TGTGCCAGCAGCTTGGGGGCCTCTGGGGCCAACGTCCTGACTTTC.

V gene TRBV15 combines with J gene TRBJ2-5, with D hard to call. CDR1 and CDR2 from the germline V gene are LNHNV and YYDKDF (reference sequence). The CDR3 runs 14 residues. With 0 bases removed from V and 5 bases from J, the gap between germline ends came to 10 bases. The CDR3: CATSRDLLAETQYF. The DNA for the CDR3 is TGTGCCACCAGCAGAGATCTCCTGGCCGAGACCCAGTACTTC.

This clone was seen many times. V and J are TRBV19 and TRBJ1-4; D is perhaps TRBD1 (5 bases). This CDR3 is built from 14 residues. V was pared by 5 bases and J by 8 bases, with 15 bases between. The germline V gene has CDR1 LNHDA and CDR2 SQIVND (reference sequence). CDR3 protein: CASSVGLEEEKLFF. The DNA for the CDR3 is TGTGCCAGTAGTGTGGGACTGGAAGAAGAAAAACTGTTTTTT.